This T cell receptor beta chain was sequenced for a study of T-cell reconstitution after alpha-beta-depleted transplantation in children. The CDR3 runs 15 residues. The V end was cut by 3 bases, the J end by 1 base, with 9 bases between. The table lists this clonotype with a few counts. The library targeted TCRbeta and was prepared with unique molecular identifiers. Each CDR3 protein gets one entry after TCRdb re-called the PCR reads with MiXCR. The data hold fewer than 400,000 distinct CDR3 sequences, with approximately 20% observed a single time. The chain employs TRBV12-3 or TRBV12-4 and TRBJ2-2; D is uncertain. This clonotype was obtained from a human donor who donated a stem cell graft to a child with acute myeloid leukemia. This sample comprised PBMCs from the stem cell graft donor, obtained from the stem cell graft. CDR3 sequence: CASSLTVKNTGELFF. For the CDR3, the DNA is TGTGCCAGCAGTTTGACTGTTAAGAACACCGGGGAGCTGTTTTTT.